This TCR beta chain was sequenced for a study of cytomegalovirus exposure and HLA in healthy donors. Though nominally healthy at sampling, donors likely had unrecorded immune exposures. 60 Vbeta and 13 Jbeta primers were used in PCR. Data came from immunoSEQ multiplex PCR; TCRdb stores just in-frame clones and leaves some out. Of about 200,000 clones in the sample, approximately 83% were seen once. Study-level results: The study put about 180 TCR beta chains on its list as cytomegalovirus-associated.

As for this clone: Its antigen remains unknown.

The germline V gene encodes CDR1 LNHDA and CDR2 SQIVND (reference sequence). The CDR3 length is 15 residues. With 4 bases clipped from V and 2 bases from J, the junction kept 8 bases outside the gene matches. The clonotype comes from a boy aged 2 to 10 in good health and CMV-seronegative. This chain connects TRBV19 to TRBJ2-7; 7 positions match TRBD2. The sequencing sample was made of PBMCs. Written as DNA, the CDR3 is TGTGCCAGTAGTAGGACCCATCGGGAGGCCTACGAGCAGTACTTC. This encodes CASSRTHREAYEQYF.